The 10 T cell receptor beta chains reported below all come from one sample, sequenced in a study of blood T cell repertoires in COVID-19. Profiling relied on immunoSEQ multiplex PCR, and the TCRdb table lists in-frame clones only, not all of them. The top ten hold around 3.2% of the sample, which has 150,000 or so clones, almost 80% seen once. Sequencing input: PBMCs or T cells enriched from blood (not recorded which). The receptors come from a woman aged 45-60 years who had recovered from COVID-19.

The rearrangement uses TRBV25-1 and TRBJ2-7; TRBD2 might be the D (5 bases). CDR1 MGHDK and CDR2 SYGVNS come from the germline V gene. The CDR3 has 16 amino acids. Trimming stripped 0 bases from V and 1 base from J, with 13 bases between. The CDR3 DNA reads as TGTGCCAGCAGTGAATACGGGGTAGTTAAATCCTACGAGCAGTACTTC. It is translated as CASSEYGVVKSYEQYF.

This chain connects TRBV7-9 to TRBJ1-2; TRBD1 matches 7 bases. The CDR3 covers 15 residues. Germline values: CDR1 SEHNR, CDR2 FQNEAQ (reference sequence). Losses at the gene ends were 4 bases for V and 0 bases for J; bases not matched to a gene: 5. CDR3 coding DNA: TGTGCCAGCAGCTCGGACAGGAGAACTAACTATGGCTACACCTTC. As protein: CASSSDRRTNYGYTF.

This chain joins TRBV6-1 and TRBJ2-5; TRBD1 matches at 7 bases. The CDR3 covers 15 residues. V dropped 2 bases and J dropped 2; count of bases not matched to a gene: 5. Looked up from germline, CDR1 is MNHNS and CDR2 is SASEGT. CDR3 region: CASSEPSGQQETQYF. CDR3 coding DNA: TGTGCCAGCAGTGAACCCTCGGGACAGCAAGAGACCCAGTACTTC.

The CDR3 DNA is TGTGCCAGCAGCTTAGACGGGAGCTACAATGAGCAGTTCTTC. It translates to CASSLDGSYNEQFF. The rearrangement uses TRBV7-9 and TRBJ2-1, with D possibly TRBD2 on 6 matching bases. This CDR3 region has 14 residues. V lost 1 base, J lost 3 bases, and 7 bases lay in between. Germline V lookup: CDR1 SEHNR, CDR2 FQNEAQ (reference sequence).

In its sample, this clone was seen a few times. V and J are TRBV4-1 and TRBJ1-2; D not resolved. The CDR3 consists of 13 residues. The ends were cut back, 0 bases at V and 5 bases at J, with 7 bases in the middle. The germline gives CDR1 MGHRA, CDR2 YSYEKL. CDR3 coding DNA: TGCGCCAGCAGCCAAGATCGAGAATATGGCTACACCTTC. It is translated as CASSQDREYGYTF.

V is TRBV9 and J is TRBJ1-2; 7 bases map to TRBD1. The CDR3 has 15 residues. Germline-derived CDR1 and CDR2 are SGDLS and YYNGEE. V lost 4 bases and J lost 4; bases outside the gene matches: 10. The CDR3 DNA sequence: TGTGCCAGCAGCACGGACAGGACCATTTCCTATGGCTACACCTTC. It specifies CASSTDRTISYGYTF.

The V and J genes are TRBV13 and TRBJ2-1; tentatively, D is TRBD2 (5 bases). The germline gives CDR1 PRHDT, CDR2 FYEKMQ (reference sequence). The CDR3 contains 15 residues. V dropped 3 bases and J dropped 1 base, with 10 bases sitting between them. The CDR3 bases are TGTGCCAGCAGCTTCGCGGACTCATCCTACAATGAGCAGTTCTTC. Translation: CASSFADSSYNEQFF.

The chain recombines TRBV7-8 with TRBJ2-1, with D possibly matching TRBD2 (5 bases). CDR3 length equals 16 residues. Germline CDR1 SGHVS, CDR2 FQNEAQ. Trimming took 1 base from V and 4 from J, leaving 14 bases between them. In nucleotides, the CDR3 is TGTGCCAGCAGCTTAGGGGCAGCGGTTATTTACAATGAGCAGTTCTTC. This translates into CASSLGAAVIYNEQFF.

The chain recombines TRBV2 with TRBJ1-5; weak D call: TRBD1 (5 bases). CDR1 and CDR2 from the germline V gene are SNHLY and FYNNEI. The V and J ends lost 6 bases and 1 base respectively, with 10 bases between them. This CDR3 contains 14 residues. CDR3 coding DNA: TGTGCCAGCAGAGACAGTAGCAGCAATCAGCCCCAGCATTTT. It encodes CASRDSSSNQPQHF.

V is TRBV7-9 and J is TRBJ2-3, with 9 bases aligning to TRBD2. The CDR3 has 16 amino acids. With V trimmed by 5 bases and J by 3 bases, 9 bases remained unmatched. Germline CDR1 and CDR2: SEHNR and FQNEAQ (reference sequence). The CDR3 region has the DNA TGTGCCAGCAGCGCGGGAGGGAGAGGGCAAACAGATACGCAGTATTTT. This gives the protein CASSAGGRGQTDTQYF.